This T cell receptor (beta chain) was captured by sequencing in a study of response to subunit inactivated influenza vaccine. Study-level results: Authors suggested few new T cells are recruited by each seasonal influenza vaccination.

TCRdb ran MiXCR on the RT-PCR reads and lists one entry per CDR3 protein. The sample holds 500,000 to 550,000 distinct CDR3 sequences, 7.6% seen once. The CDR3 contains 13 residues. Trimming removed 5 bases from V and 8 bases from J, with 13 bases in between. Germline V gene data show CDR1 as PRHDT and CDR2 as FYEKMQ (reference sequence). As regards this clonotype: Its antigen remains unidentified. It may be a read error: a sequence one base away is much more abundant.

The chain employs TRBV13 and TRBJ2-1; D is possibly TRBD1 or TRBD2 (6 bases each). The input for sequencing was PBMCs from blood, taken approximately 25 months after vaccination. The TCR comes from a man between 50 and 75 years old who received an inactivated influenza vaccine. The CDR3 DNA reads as TGTGCCAGCAGCCCTCCCGGGGGCCATGAGCAGTTCTTC. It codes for CASSPPGGHEQFF. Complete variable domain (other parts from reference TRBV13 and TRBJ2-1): AAGVIQSPRHLIKEKRETATLKCYPIPRHDTVYWYQQGPGQDPQFLISFYEKMQSDKGSIPDRFSAQQFSDYHSELNMSSLELGDSALYFCASSPPGGHEQFFGPGTRLTVL.